This entry is about one TCR beta chain. Its target is unknown. It was with 60 Vbeta and 13 Jbeta primers that the PCR ran. Libraries were prepared by immunoSEQ multiplex PCR; TCRdb keeps only in-frame clonotypes and omits some of them. The listing records around 100,000 clones. This sample is drawn from a study of cytomegalovirus exposure and HLA in healthy donors. Broader study findings: Evidence from a later analysis indicated that most CMV-associated TCR beta chains looked HLA-restricted. One cluster of highly shared sequence variants probably arose as a sequencing artifact. There were reportedly fewer N-insertions in an Asian-associated ancestry cluster than the approximately 600-donor mean, in a later analysis. The study listed about 150 cytomegalovirus-associated TCR beta chains.

CDR3 length equals 14 residues. Trimming removed 4 bases from V and 1 base from J, with 9 bases in between. CDR1 is SGHNT and CDR2 is YYREEE in the germline V gene (reference sequence). This clonotype was obtained from a man aged 25-45 years in good health and CMV-seronegative. Sequencing was carried out using PBMCs. This chain uses TRBV5-4 with TRBJ1-3; tentative D call: TRBD1 (5 bases). CDR3 bases: TGTGCCAGCAGCCCGGGGACTTCTGGAAACACCATATATTTT. It specifies CASSPGTSGNTIYF.